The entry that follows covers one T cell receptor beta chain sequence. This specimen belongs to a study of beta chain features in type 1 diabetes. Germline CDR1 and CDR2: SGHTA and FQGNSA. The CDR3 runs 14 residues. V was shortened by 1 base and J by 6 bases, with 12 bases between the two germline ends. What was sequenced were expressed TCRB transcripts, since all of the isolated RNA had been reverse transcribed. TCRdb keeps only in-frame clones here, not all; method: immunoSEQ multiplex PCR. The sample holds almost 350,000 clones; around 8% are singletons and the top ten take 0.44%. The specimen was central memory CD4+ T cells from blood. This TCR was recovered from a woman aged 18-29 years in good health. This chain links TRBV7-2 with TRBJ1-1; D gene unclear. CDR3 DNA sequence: TGTGCCAGCAGCTTAGGTGGCGGGGTCGCTGAAGCTTTCTTT. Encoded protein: CASSLGGGVAEAFF.